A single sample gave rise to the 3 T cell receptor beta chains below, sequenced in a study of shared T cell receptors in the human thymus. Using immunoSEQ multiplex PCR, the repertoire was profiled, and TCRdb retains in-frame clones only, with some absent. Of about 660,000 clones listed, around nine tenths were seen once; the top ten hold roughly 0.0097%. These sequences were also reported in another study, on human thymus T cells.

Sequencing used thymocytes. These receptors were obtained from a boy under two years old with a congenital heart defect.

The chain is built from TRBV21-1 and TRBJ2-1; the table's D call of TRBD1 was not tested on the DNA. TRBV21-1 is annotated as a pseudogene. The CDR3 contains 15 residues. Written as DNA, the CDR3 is TGTGCCAGCAGCAAAGACGGGGAGACCAGGGGTGAGCAGTTCTTC. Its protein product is CASSKDGETRGEQFF.

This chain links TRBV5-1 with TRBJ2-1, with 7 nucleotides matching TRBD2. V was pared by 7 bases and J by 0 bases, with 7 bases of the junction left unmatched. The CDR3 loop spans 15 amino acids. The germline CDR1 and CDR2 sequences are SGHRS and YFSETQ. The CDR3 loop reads CASSWGGTSYNEQFF. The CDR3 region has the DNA TGCGCCAGCTCTTGGGGGGGAACCTCCTACAATGAGCAGTTCTTC.

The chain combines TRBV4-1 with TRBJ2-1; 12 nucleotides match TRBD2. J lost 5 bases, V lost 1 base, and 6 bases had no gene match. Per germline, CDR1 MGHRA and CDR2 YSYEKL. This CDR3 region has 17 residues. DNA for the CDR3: TGCGCCAGCAGCCAAGGTGAAGGACTAGCGGGAAACAATGAGCAGTTCTTC. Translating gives CASSQGEGLAGNNEQFF.